This TCR beta chain came from a study of cytomegalovirus exposure and HLA in healthy donors. The study's findings and limits: Some TCR beta chains (approximately 180 of them) were listed as cytomegalovirus-associated. The classifier reportedly diagnosed cytomegalovirus status with high sensitivity and specificity. Most sequenced TCRs were rare (though some public TCRs occurred in many donors). In the 120 or so validation repertoires, about 94% of cluster scores exceeded 0, per a later analysis.

On this clone: The antigen remains undetermined.

Here immunoSEQ multiplex PCR was the method, and the copy in TCRdb shows in-frame clones only, minus some. In the table there are some 110,000 clones, more than 85% of which are singletons. The sequence was collected from a man between 18 and 29 years old in good health and CMV-seropositive. Sequenced input: PBMCs.

The CDR3 sequence: CASSQDPPGSVKNEQFF. As DNA, the CDR3 is TGCGCCAGCAGCCAAGATCCCCCCGGGTCGGTGAAGAATGAGCAGTTCTTC. The chain has TRBV4-3 and TRBJ2-1, with D unclear. Per germline, CDR1 LGHNA and CDR2 YSLEER. V dropped 0 bases and J dropped 7 bases, with 19 bases sitting between them. The CDR3 consists of 17 residues.